The T cell receptor (beta chain) described here comes from a study of OX40 agonist ivuxolimab in advanced cancers. About the research overall: Patients in dose escalation had liver, melanoma, kidney or head and neck cancers. Whole-study findings and limits: Clones of CD4+ and CD8+ blood T cells grew by week 6 at doses of 0.1 to 3.0 mg/kg.

Turning to this clone: Its cognate antigen is unknown.

Method: immunoSEQ multiplex PCR; TCRdb's copy keeps in-frame clones and lacks some. Of approximately 53,000 clones in the sample, 90% to 95% are singletons; the top ten hold 24%. V shed 7 bases and J shed 6 bases, with 9 bases lying between them. CDR1 and CDR2 (germline): SEHNR, FQNEAQ (reference sequence). The length of the CDR3 is 11 residues. The gene calls are TRBV7-9 and TRBJ1-1; D not certain. Here the sequenced sample was CD4+ or CD8+ T cells sorted from blood, taken in a trial of the OX40 agonist ivuxolimab. The sequence was obtained from an adult with an advanced solid tumor such as melanoma, head and neck, liver or kidney cancer. The CDR3 spells CASTQGSEAFF. The CDR3, as DNA: TGTGCCAGCACGCAAGGCTCTGAAGCTTTCTTT.